Listed here are 17 T cell receptor beta chains from one sample, sequenced in a study of early T cells in non-severe SARS-CoV-2 infection. MiXCR, run by TCRdb on the 5' RACE reads, gives a single entry per CDR3 protein. Of tens of thousands of distinct CDR3 sequences detected, 12% appear once; the ten largest clones hold 1.3%. The sample was whole blood. The source is an adult who was a healthcare worker with PCR-confirmed SARS-CoV-2 infection or an uninfected control (not recorded which).

In this sample, this clonotype turned up many times. This chain links TRBV4-2 with TRBJ2-1; TRBD2 aligns across 15 bases. Germline-derived CDR1 and CDR2 are LGHNA and YNFKEQ. The V gene end was trimmed by 2 bases and the J gene end by 6 bases; junction bases not matched to a gene: 2. This CDR3 region has 16 residues. The chain's CDR3 is CASSQLGLAGGNEQFF. For the CDR3, the DNA is TGTGCCAGCAGCCAACTGGGACTAGCGGGAGGCAATGAGCAGTTCTTC.

At least ten counts were recorded for this clonotype. The rearrangement uses TRBV19 and TRBJ2-2; TRBD2 agrees at 9 bases. In germline, CDR1 is LNHDA, CDR2 SQIVND (reference sequence). V lost 8 bases to trimming and J lost 1 base; unmatched junction nucleotides: 5. This CDR3 is 15 amino acids long. CDR3 sequence reads: CASRAGGLNTGELFF. Written as DNA, the CDR3 is TGTGCCAGTCGAGCGGGGGGCTTGAACACCGGGGAGCTGTTTTTT.

In DNA form, the CDR3 reads TGTGCCAGCAGCCAAGATAGGGGGACAGATACGCAGTATTTT. Protein: CASSQDRGTDTQYF. The rearrangement links TRBV4-2 to TRBJ2-3, with D possibly TRBD1 on 6 matching bases. The CDR3 sequence is 14 residues long. Germline V gene sequence: CDR1 LGHNA, CDR2 YNFKEQ. V was shortened by 0 bases and J by 3 bases, with 7 bases between the two germline ends.

In this sample, this clonotype turned up many times. The genes are TRBV5-1 and TRBJ2-7; D is ambiguous. CDR1 SGHRS and CDR2 YFSETQ come from the germline V gene. V lost 0 bases and J 3 bases, leaving 10 bases between the germline ends. The CDR3 extends over 14 amino acids. Here the CDR3 DNA reads TGCGCCAGCAGCTTGGAAGGGTTTGACTACGAGCAGTACTTC. The encoded protein is CASSLEGFDYEQYF.

This clonotype appeared a few times. The chain combines TRBV29-1 with TRBJ1-2, with 10 nucleotides matching TRBD1. Germline CDR1 SQVTM, CDR2 ANQGSEA. Trimming took 5 bases from V and 7 from J; bases not matched to a gene: 7. The CDR3 runs to 13 residues. CDR3 DNA: TGCAGCGTTTCGACAGGGGGCATACTTGGCTACACCTTC. It translates to CSVSTGGILGYTF.

This clonotype appeared many times. This chain joins TRBV7-9 and TRBJ2-7; perhaps D is TRBD1 or TRBD2 (5 bases each). The V end lost 0 bases, the J end lost 1 base, and 10 bases lay between the germline ends. CDR1 SEHNR and CDR2 FQNEAQ come from the germline V gene (reference sequence). This CDR3 contains 15 residues. As DNA, the CDR3 is TGTGCCAGCAGCTTAGCTGGGGGTAGGTCCTACGAGCAGTACTTC. Protein: CASSLAGGRSYEQYF.

This clonotype was detected many times. This chain links TRBV29-1 with TRBJ2-1; the D is unclear. Trimming took 6 bases from V and 1 from J, leaving 7 bases between them. The CDR3 contains 12 residues. Germline-derived CDR1 and CDR2 are SQVTM and ANQGSEA. The CDR3 loop is CSVSRSYNEQFF. CDR3 bases: TGCAGCGTCAGCAGGTCCTACAATGAGCAGTTCTTC.

The chain links TRBV3-1 to TRBJ2-7; possibly TRBD1 for D (5 bases). V lost 4 bases and J lost 0, with 22 bases in between. The CDR3 extends over 18 amino acids. CDR1 is LGHDT, CDR2 YNNKEL, per germline (reference sequence). DNA of the CDR3: TGTGCCAGCAGCCCTCAGGGTGCTCTGGCCCTAAGCTCCTACGAGCAGTACTTC. Translating it yields CASSPQGALALSSYEQYF.

This sequence joins TRBV7-2 and TRBJ2-1; 7 bases are a match to TRBD1. The CDR3 has 15 residues. From germline, CDR1 is SGHTA and CDR2 FQGNSA. V gave up 5 bases and J gave up 3 bases; unmatched junction bases: 7. DNA of the CDR3: TGTGCCAGCAGCAACCGACAGGGAAACTACAATGAGCAGTTCTTC. This encodes CASSNRQGNYNEQFF. Filled out from reference TRBV7-2 and TRBJ2-1, the complete variable domain reads GAGVSQSPSNKVTEKGKDVELRCDPISGHTALYWYRQSLGQGLEFLIYFQGNSAPDKSGLPSDRFSAERTGGSVSTLTIQRTQQEDSAVYLCASSNRQGNYNEQFFGPGTRLTVL.

This clonotype was counted many times. This rearrangement joins TRBV9 to TRBJ2-2; D possibly corresponds to TRBD1 (5 bases). Trimming pared 0 bases from V and 2 bases from J, leaving 11 bases between. The length of the CDR3 is 16 residues. Germline-derived CDR1 and CDR2 are SGDLS and YYNGEE. The DNA for the CDR3 is TGTGCCAGCAGCGTAGGGGGCAGGGCAAACACCGGGGAGCTGTTTTTT. This codes for CASSVGGRANTGELFF.

This clonotype was seen many times. This sequence joins TRBV20-1 and TRBJ1-2, with 12 positions matching TRBD1. Losses at the gene ends were 7 bases for V and 4 bases for J; bases not matched to a gene: 1. CDR3 length: 12 amino acids. The germline CDR1 and CDR2 sequences are DFQATT and SNEGSKA (reference sequence). The CDR3 loop reads CSGDRGLYGYTF. The CDR3, as DNA: TGCAGTGGGGACAGGGGGCTCTATGGCTACACCTTC.

In this sample, this clonotype turned up many times. The chain employs TRBV6-2 or TRBV6-3 and TRBJ2-7, with D tentatively TRBD2 (5 bases). V was pared by 8 bases and J by 1 base, with 9 bases between. Germline assignment: CDR1 MNHEY and CDR2 SVGEGT. This CDR3 has 12 residues. The CDR3 sequence: CASGDYSYEQYF. The CDR3 DNA is TGTGCCAGCGGTGACTATTCCTACGAGCAGTACTTC.

This clonotype was seen repeatedly, ten times or more. The chain carries TRBV28 and TRBJ2-1, with D uncertain. Germline loops: CDR1 MDHEN, CDR2 SYDVKM. The CDR3 length is 12 residues. V shed 2 bases and J shed 6 bases, with 5 bases lying between them. CDR3 nucleotide sequence: TGTGCCAGCAGTTTAGTGTCCAATGAGCAGTTCTTC. As protein: CASSLVSNEQFF.

The chain couples TRBV4-2 to TRBJ2-7; D uncertain. Germline V lookup: CDR1 LGHNA, CDR2 YNFKEQ. The length of the CDR3 is 17 residues. The V end was cut by 0 bases, the J end by 0 bases, with 15 bases between. The CDR3 nucleotides read TGTGCCAGCAGCCAAGAAGCCGGGTCCTCAAGCTCCTACGAGCAGTACTTC. It yields the protein CASSQEAGSSSSYEQYF.

This clonotype occurred many times. The V call is TRBV24-1, the J call TRBJ1-2; 7 positions match TRBD1. The germline V gene encodes CDR1 KGHDR and CDR2 SFDVKD. The ends lost 3 bases at V and 3 bases at J; junction bases unmatched: 6. The CDR3 sequence is 15 residues long. CDR3 loop: CATSDPGQAYYGYTF. The CDR3 bases are TGTGCCACCAGTGATCCAGGACAGGCCTACTATGGCTACACCTTC.

The chain employs TRBV20-1 and TRBJ2-3; 7 nucleotides line up with TRBD1. Germline-derived CDR1 and CDR2 are DFQATT and SNEGSKA (reference sequence). The CDR3 has 14 amino acids. V lost 0 bases and J lost 2; bases outside the gene matches: 2. The CDR3 spells CSARDDRATDTQYF. The CDR3 nucleotides are TGCAGTGCTAGAGACGACAGGGCCACAGATACGCAGTATTTT.

This clonotype was seen ten or more times. J is TRBJ2-1 and V is TRBV30; 8 bases are a match to TRBD2. Germline assignment: CDR1 GTSNPN and CDR2 SVGIG (reference sequence). V was pared by 3 bases and J by 4 bases, with 11 bases of the junction left unmatched. The CDR3 has 16 residues. This chain's CDR3 is CAWREGGRNPYNEQFF. CDR3 DNA sequence: TGTGCCTGGAGAGAAGGCGGGAGGAACCCTTACAATGAGCAGTTCTTC.